This T cell receptor (beta chain) was observed in a study of T cell repertoires in ileal Crohn's disease. Across the study: Operated complications were stricturing disease (around 61%) and penetrating disease (about 40%). The study, taken as a whole, reports: Clonal expansions were more frequent in active smokers than non-smokers at surgery.

Using immunoSEQ multiplex PCR, the repertoire was profiled, and TCRdb retains in-frame clones only, with some absent. This repertoire shows roughly 16,000 clones, more than 85% found once; its top ten account for about 7.1%. Germline loops: CDR1 SGDLS, CDR2 YYNGEE. There are 16 residues in the CDR3. V was pared by 3 bases and J by 3 bases, with 5 bases of the junction left unmatched. Time point: inflamed ileum from the surgical specimen. In regard to this clone: Antigen specificity is unknown.

This sequence was found in an adult with Crohn's disease. The J gene is TRBJ2-2, the V gene TRBV9; TRBD2 matches at 10 bases. The material sequenced was ileal tissue. The CDR3 DNA is TGTGCCAGCAGCGCGCTAGCGGGGGAGTACACCGGGGAGCTGTTTTTT. Translation: CASSALAGEYTGELFF. Full variable domain (remainder filled in from reference TRBV9 and TRBJ2-2): DSGVTQTPKHLITATGQRVTLRCSPRSGDLSVYWYQQSLDQGLQFLIQYYNGEERAKGNILERFSAQQFPDLHSELNLSSLELGDSALYFCASSALAGEYTGELFFGEGSRLTVL.